Presented here are 20 T cell receptor beta chains from one specimen sequenced in a study of cytomegalovirus exposure and HLA in healthy donors. Both 60 Vbeta primers and 13 Jbeta primers went into the PCR. The method was immunoSEQ multiplex PCR; TCRdb's version includes in-frame clones alone and lacks a portion of them. The sample lists approximately 75,000 clones; 60% to 75% were seen once. Sequencing used PBMCs. The receptors were gathered from a man aged 35 to 55 in good health and CMV-seropositive.

This clone was detected a few times. The chain combines TRBV19 with TRBJ1-3; TRBD1 aligns across 9 bases. Germline lookup yields CDR1 LNHDA and CDR2 SQIVND (reference sequence). CDR3 length: 15 amino acids. The V and J ends lost 7 bases and 3 bases, in that order; junction bases with no gene match: 7. The CDR3 loop reads CASISTGGSGNTIYF. DNA for the CDR3: TGTGCCAGTATTTCGACAGGGGGAAGTGGAAACACCATATATTTT.

The gene calls are TRBV7-2 and TRBJ2-7, with 7 bases aligning to TRBD1. The CDR3 consists of 15 residues. Germline assignment: CDR1 SGHTA and CDR2 FQGNSA. The V and J ends lost 5 bases and 2 bases, in that order; junction bases with no gene match: 9. The CDR3 protein is CASSRPGQLAYEQYF. As DNA, the CDR3 is TGTGCCAGCAGCCGACCGGGACAGCTTGCCTACGAGCAGTACTTC.

This clone was seen only once. The CDR3 region is CAWSLSGGVGGYTF. CDR3 nucleotides: TGTGCCTGGAGTCTCTCCGGGGGGGTGGGCGGCTACACCTTC. V gene TRBV30 combines with J gene TRBJ1-2; D possibly corresponds to TRBD1 (5 bases). CDR1 is GTSNPN, CDR2 SVGIG, per germline (reference sequence). The CDR3 is 14 residues long. Trimming pared 2 bases from V and 8 bases from J, leaving 18 bases between.

This clone was seen a few times. The rearrangement links TRBV18 to TRBJ2-1, with 8 bases lining up with TRBD2. The V gene's germline CDR1 is KGHSH and CDR2 LQKENI. This CDR3 has 16 residues. Trimming cost V 3 bases and J 0 bases; bases outside gene matches: 4. The CDR3: CASSPSGGSSYNEQFF. The CDR3 DNA is TGTGCCAGCTCACCGTCGGGGGGGAGCTCCTACAATGAGCAGTTCTTC.

This chain connects TRBV14 to TRBJ1-2, with 8 bases identical to TRBD1. The CDR3 extends over 15 amino acids. The V segment lost 5 bases and the J segment 7 bases; nucleotides outside the gene matches: 12. CDR1 SGHDN and CDR2 FVKESK come from the germline V gene. Here the CDR3 reads CASSDIQGTGGGYTF. CDR3 bases: TGTGCCAGCAGCGACATACAGGGGACAGGTGGTGGCTACACCTTC. The whole variable domain, filled in from reference TRBV14 and TRBJ1-2, reads EAGVTQFPSHSVIEKGQTVTLRCDPISGHDNLYWYRRVMGKEIKFLLHFVKESKQDESGMPNNRFLAERTGGTYSTLKVQPAELEDSGVYFCASSDIQGTGGGYTFGSGTRLTVV.

The chain uses TRBV29-1 and TRBJ1-1; D perhaps matches TRBD1 (6 bases). CDR3 length: 9 residues. From germline, CDR1 is SQVTM and CDR2 ANQGSEA. Trimming shortened V by 3 bases and J by 12 bases, and 8 bases separated the two germline ends. CDR3 region: CSVEDRPFF. The CDR3 DNA reads as TGCAGCGTTGAGGACAGACCTTTCTTT.

J is TRBJ1-5 and V is TRBV12-5, with 7 bases that match TRBD1. This CDR3 contains 17 residues. V lost 0 bases and J lost 0; bases outside the gene matches: 5. Looked up from germline, CDR1 is LGHNT and CDR2 is FRNRAP. CDR3 loop: CASGLVLGQSSNQPQHF. CDR3 nucleotides: TGTGCTAGTGGTTTGGTACTGGGACAGAGTAGCAATCAGCCCCAGCATTTT.

This clone was counted only a few times. The chain combines TRBV7-8 with TRBJ2-7; 8 bases match TRBD2. J gave up 3 bases and V 1 base, and 5 bases lay outside the gene matches. Germline V gives CDR1 SGHVS, CDR2 FQNEAQ. The CDR3 covers 15 residues. Written as DNA, the CDR3 is TGTGCCAGCAGCTTAGTTGGGACTAGTTACTACGAGCAGTACTTC. Translating gives CASSLVGTSYYEQYF.

The chain is built from TRBV6-6 and TRBJ2-5; TRBD1 agrees at 9 bases. The CDR3 has 14 residues. CDR1 is MNHNY and CDR2 is SVGAGI in the germline V gene (reference sequence). The CDR3 bases are TGTGCTCTTTCCAGGACAGGGGACCAAGAGACCCAGTACTTC. Translated, it gives CALSRTGDQETQYF.

The chain has TRBV7-3 and TRBJ1-3; D is undetermined. This CDR3 has 17 amino acids. Germline values: CDR1 SGHTA, CDR2 FQGTGA. V was cut by 5 bases and J by 4 bases, with 21 bases left in between. CDR3 sequence: CASSTQPGVGAGNTIYF. In DNA form, the CDR3 reads TGTGCCAGCAGCACCCAACCGGGTGTTGGTGCGGGAAACACCATATATTTT.

Ten or more counts support this clone. The V and J genes are TRBV4-2 and TRBJ1-1; D may be TRBD1 (6 bases). In germline, CDR1 is LGHNA, CDR2 YNFKEQ. The CDR3 consists of 15 residues. V lost 0 bases, J lost 6 bases, and 14 bases lay in between. The CDR3 nucleotides are TGTGCCAGCAGCCAAGAGGTCCGGACAGAGCCTGAAGCTTTCTTT. Translation gives CASSQEVRTEPEAFF.

The CDR3 nucleotides read TGTGCCTGGAGTGTCATTCGGGGTGAAGCTTTCTTT. Protein sequence: CAWSVIRGEAFF. The chain joins TRBV30 to TRBJ1-1; D call uncertain. The V end lost 0 bases, the J end lost 7 bases, and 9 bases lay between the germline ends. Germline CDR1 reads GTSNPN; CDR2 reads SVGIG (reference sequence). This CDR3 region has 12 residues.

Relative to its sample, this clone is large. The sample has other DNA sequences that encode this CDR3 too. The chain combines TRBV28 with TRBJ1-1, with D possibly matching TRBD1 (6 bases). V lost 8 bases and J 5 bases, leaving 18 bases between the germline ends. The CDR3 contains 14 residues. Germline values: CDR1 MDHEN, CDR2 SYDVKM. This CDR3 is CASESGGGGTEAFF. For the CDR3, the DNA is TGTGCCAGCGAGTCCGGGGGAGGGGGGACTGAAGCTTTCTTT.

The gene calls are TRBV7-6 and TRBJ2-1; D is ambiguous. This CDR3 comprises 13 residues. The V gene's germline CDR1 is SGHVS and CDR2 FNYEAQ. V was pared by 5 bases and J by 6 bases, with 11 bases between. The CDR3 loop is CASSAPFSNEQFF. In DNA, the CDR3 is TGTGCCAGCAGCGCCCCATTCAGCAATGAGCAGTTCTTC. Looking up the rest from reference TRBV7-6 and TRBJ2-1 gives the full variable domain: GAGVSQSPRYKVTKRGQDVALRCDPISGHVSLYWYRQALGQGPEFLTYFNYEAQQDKSGLPNDRFSAERPEGSISTLTIQRTEQRDSAMYRCASSAPFSNEQFFGPGTRLTVL.

The chain uses TRBV27 and TRBJ2-3, with 8 bases lining up with TRBD2. The trim removed 5 bases at V and 3 bases at J, leaving 7 bases unmatched. The CDR3 has 15 amino acids. CDR1 is MNHEY and CDR2 is SMNVEV in the germline V gene (reference sequence). CDR3 DNA: TGTGCCAGCAGTCGACTAGCGAGCAAAACAGATACGCAGTATTTT. It encodes CASSRLASKTDTQYF.

This clone occurred a few times. The rearrangement uses TRBV9 and TRBJ1-3; TRBD1 agrees at 7 bases. The V gene's germline CDR1 is SGDLS and CDR2 YYNGEE. V was clipped by 0 bases and J by 0 bases; unmatched bases: 3. This CDR3 region has 16 residues. As DNA, the CDR3 is TGTGCCAGCAGCGTAGGAACAGGGGCCTCTGGAAACACCATATATTTT. Protein product: CASSVGTGASGNTIYF.

The chain joins TRBV9 to TRBJ1-3; 9 bases match TRBD1. Looked up from germline, CDR1 is SGDLS and CDR2 is YYNGEE. Trimming cost V 3 bases and J 0 bases; bases outside gene matches: 4. The CDR3 loop spans 16 amino acids. The chain's CDR3 is CASSEGDRASGNTIYF. DNA for the CDR3: TGTGCCAGCAGCGAGGGGGACAGGGCCTCTGGAAACACCATATATTTT.

The chain links TRBV30 to TRBJ1-1; 7 bases match TRBD1. With V trimmed by 2 bases and J by 6 bases, 12 bases remained unmatched. Germline V lookup: CDR1 GTSNPN, CDR2 SVGIG (reference sequence). The CDR3 runs to 15 residues. For the CDR3, the DNA is TGTGCCTGGAGTTATATCGACAGGGCAGCGGCTGAAGCTTTCTTT. It yields the protein CAWSYIDRAAAEAFF. The full variable domain, its missing parts supplied by reference TRBV30 and TRBJ1-1, is SQTIHQWPATLVQPVGSPLSLECTVEGTSNPNLYWYRQAAGRGLQLLFYSVGIGQISSEVPQNLSASRPQDRQFILSSKKLLLSDSGFYLCAWSYIDRAAAEAFFGQGTRLTVV.

The genes are TRBV27 and TRBJ1-6; D is uncertain. The CDR3 totals 13 residues. The V and J ends lost 5 bases and 6 bases respectively, with 8 bases between them. The germline CDR1 and CDR2 sequences are MNHEY and SMNVEV (reference sequence). The CDR3 region has the DNA TGTGCCAGCAGTCCGCTAGGTAATTCACCCCTCCACTTT. Its translation is CASSPLGNSPLHF.

This chain connects TRBV10-1 to TRBJ2-7; 7 positions agree with TRBD1. Germline values: CDR1 WNHNN, CDR2 SYGVQD (reference sequence). V trimming: 0 bases; J trimming: 5 bases; junction bases outside the gene matches: 1. The CDR3 covers 13 residues. The CDR3 DNA follows: TGCGCCAGCAGTGAGTCAGGGGGCGACGAGCAGTACTTC. Translating it yields CASSESGGDEQYF.